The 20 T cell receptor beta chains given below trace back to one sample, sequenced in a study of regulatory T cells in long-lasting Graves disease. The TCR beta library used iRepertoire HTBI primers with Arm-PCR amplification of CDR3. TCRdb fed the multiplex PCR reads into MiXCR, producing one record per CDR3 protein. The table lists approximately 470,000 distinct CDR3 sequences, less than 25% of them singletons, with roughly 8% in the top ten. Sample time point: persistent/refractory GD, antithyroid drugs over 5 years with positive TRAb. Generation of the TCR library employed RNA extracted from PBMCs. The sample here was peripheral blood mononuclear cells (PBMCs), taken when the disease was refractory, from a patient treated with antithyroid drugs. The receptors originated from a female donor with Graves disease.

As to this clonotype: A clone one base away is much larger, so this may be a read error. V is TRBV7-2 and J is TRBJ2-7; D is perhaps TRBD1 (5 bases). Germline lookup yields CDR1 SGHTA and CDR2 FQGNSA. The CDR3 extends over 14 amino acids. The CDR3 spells CASSLLLGAYERYF. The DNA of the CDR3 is TGTGCCAGCAGCTTACTTTTAGGGGCCTACGAGCGGTACTTC.

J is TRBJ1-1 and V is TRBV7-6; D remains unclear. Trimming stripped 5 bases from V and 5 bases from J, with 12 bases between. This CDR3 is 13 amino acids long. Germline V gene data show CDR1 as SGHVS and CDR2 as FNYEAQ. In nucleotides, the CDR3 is TGTGCCAGCAGCCTAGGACCGGCGACTGAAGCTTTCTTT. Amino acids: CASSLGPATEAFF.

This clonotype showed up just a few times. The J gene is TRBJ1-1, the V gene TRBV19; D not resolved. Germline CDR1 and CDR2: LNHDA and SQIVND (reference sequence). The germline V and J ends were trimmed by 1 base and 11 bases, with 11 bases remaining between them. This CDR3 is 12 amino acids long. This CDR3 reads CASSIGWGDAFF. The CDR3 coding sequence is TGTGCCAGTAGTATAGGATGGGGAGACGCTTTCTTT.

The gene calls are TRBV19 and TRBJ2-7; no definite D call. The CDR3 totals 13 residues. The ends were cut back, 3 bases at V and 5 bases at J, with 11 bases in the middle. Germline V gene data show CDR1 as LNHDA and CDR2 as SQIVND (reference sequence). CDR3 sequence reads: CASSIYGYDEQYF. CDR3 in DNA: TGTGCCAGTAGTATTTATGGGTATGACGAGCAGTACTTC.

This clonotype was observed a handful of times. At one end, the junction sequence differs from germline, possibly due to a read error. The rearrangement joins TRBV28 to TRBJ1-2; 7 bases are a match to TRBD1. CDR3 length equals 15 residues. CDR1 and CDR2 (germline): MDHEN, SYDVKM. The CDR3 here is CASSPSGQMNYDYTF. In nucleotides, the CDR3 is TGTGCCAGCAGCCCCTCGGGACAGATGAACTATGACTACACCTTC.

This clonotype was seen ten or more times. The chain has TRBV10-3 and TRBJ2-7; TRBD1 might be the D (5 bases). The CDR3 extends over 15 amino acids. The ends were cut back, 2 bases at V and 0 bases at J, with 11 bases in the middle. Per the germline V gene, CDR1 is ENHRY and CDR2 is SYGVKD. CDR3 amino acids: CAISEGHFSSYEQYF. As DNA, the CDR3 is TGTGCCATCAGTGAGGGACACTTTAGCTCCTACGAGCAGTACTTC.

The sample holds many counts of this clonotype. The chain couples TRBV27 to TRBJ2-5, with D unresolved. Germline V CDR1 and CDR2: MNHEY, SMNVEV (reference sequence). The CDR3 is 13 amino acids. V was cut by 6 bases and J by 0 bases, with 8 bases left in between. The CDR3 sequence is CASRQFNQETQYF. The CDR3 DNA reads TGTGCCAGCAGGCAGTTCAACCAAGAGACCCAGTACTTC.

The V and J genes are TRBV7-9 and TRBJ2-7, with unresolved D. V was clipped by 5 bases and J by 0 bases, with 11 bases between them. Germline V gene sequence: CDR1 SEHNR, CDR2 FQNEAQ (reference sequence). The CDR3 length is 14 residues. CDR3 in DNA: TGTGCCAGCAGCCGCGACCGGATCTCCTACGAGCAGTACTTC. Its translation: CASSRDRISYEQYF.

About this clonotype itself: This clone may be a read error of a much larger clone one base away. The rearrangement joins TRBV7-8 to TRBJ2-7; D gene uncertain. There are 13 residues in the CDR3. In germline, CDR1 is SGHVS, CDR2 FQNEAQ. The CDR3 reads CVSSQGPSYEQYF. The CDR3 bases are TGTGTCAGCAGCCAAGGGCCTTCCTACGAGCAGTACTTC.

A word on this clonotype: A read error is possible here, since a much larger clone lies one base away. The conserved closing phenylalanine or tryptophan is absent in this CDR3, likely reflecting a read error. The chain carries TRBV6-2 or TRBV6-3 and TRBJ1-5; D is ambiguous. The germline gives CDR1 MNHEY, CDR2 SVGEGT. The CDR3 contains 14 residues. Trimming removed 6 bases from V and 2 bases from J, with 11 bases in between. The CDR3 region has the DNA TGTGCCAGCAGCTCCGTCTTGCGCAATCAGCCCCAGCATTCT. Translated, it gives CASSSVLRNQPQHS.

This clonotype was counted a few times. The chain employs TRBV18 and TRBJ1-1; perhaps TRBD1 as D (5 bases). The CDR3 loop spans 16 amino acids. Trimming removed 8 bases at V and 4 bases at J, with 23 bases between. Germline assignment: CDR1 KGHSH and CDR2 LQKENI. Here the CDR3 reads CASSPMDNSVGTEAFF. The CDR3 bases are TGTGCCAGCAGCCCGATGGACAACTCTGTGGGCACTGAAGCTTTCTTT.

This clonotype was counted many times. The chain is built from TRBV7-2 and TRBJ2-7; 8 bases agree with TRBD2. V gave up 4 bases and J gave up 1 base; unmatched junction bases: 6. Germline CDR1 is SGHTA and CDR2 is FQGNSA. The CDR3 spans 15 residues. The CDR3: CASSSTSGASYEQYF. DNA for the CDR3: TGTGCCAGCAGCTCCACTAGCGGAGCTTCCTACGAGCAGTACTTC.

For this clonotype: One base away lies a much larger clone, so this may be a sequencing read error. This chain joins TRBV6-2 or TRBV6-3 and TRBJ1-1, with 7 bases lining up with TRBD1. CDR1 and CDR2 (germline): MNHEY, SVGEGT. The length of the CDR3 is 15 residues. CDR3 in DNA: TGTGCCGGCAGTTACTCGACAGGGAGGAACACTGAAGCTTTCTTT. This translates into CAGSYSTGRNTEAFF.

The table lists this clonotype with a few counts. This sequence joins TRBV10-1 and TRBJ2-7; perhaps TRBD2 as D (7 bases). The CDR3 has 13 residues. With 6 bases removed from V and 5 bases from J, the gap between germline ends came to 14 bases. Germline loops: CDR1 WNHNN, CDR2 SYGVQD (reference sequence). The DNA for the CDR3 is TGCGCCAGCAGCCGTGGGGGGGCCGACGAGCAGTACTTC. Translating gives CASSRGGADEQYF.

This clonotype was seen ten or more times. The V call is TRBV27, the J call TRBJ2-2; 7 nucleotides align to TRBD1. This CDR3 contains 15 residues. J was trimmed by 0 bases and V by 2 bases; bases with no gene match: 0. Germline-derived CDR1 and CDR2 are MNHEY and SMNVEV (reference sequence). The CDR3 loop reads CASSLGTANTGELFF. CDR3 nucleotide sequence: TGTGCCAGCAGTTTAGGGACAGCGAACACCGGGGAGCTGTTTTTT.

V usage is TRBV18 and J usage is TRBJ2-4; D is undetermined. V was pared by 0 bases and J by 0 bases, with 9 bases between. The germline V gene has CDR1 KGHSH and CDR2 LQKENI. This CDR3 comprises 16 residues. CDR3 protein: CASSPPRGVAKNIQYF. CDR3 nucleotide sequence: TGTGCCAGCTCACCACCTCGCGGAGTAGCCAAAAACATTCAGTACTTC.

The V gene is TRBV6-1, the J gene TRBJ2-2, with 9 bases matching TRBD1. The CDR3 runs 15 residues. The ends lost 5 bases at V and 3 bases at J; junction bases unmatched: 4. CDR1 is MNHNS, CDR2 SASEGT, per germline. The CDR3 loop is CASSPRQGDTGELFF. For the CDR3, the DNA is TGTGCCAGCAGTCCGCGACAGGGGGACACCGGGGAGCTGTTTTTT.

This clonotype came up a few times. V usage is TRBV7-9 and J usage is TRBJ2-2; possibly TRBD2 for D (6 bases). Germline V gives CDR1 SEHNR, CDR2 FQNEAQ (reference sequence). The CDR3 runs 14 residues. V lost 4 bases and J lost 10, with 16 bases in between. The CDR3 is CASSYVEGSKELFF. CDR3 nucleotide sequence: TGTGCCAGCAGCTACGTGGAGGGCTCTAAGGAGCTGTTTTTT.

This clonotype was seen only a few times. The CDR3 DNA reads as TGTGCCTGGAGCGGTGGACGGCTAGAAGTATCGGACACTGAAGCTTTCTTT. Residues: CAWSGGRLEVSDTEAFF. The chain recombines TRBV30 with TRBJ1-1; D gene unclear. Trimming pared 3 bases from V and 3 bases from J, leaving 23 bases between. The CDR3 spans 17 residues. Germline assignment: CDR1 GTSNPN and CDR2 SVGIG (reference sequence).

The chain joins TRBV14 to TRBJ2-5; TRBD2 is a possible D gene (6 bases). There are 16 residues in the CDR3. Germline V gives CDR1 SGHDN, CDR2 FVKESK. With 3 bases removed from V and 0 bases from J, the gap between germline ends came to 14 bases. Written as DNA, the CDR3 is TGTGCCAGCAGCCAGGGATATTCTAGCGACCAAGAGACCCAGTACTTC. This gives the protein CASSQGYSSDQETQYF.